This T cell receptor (beta chain) was identified during a study of shared clonotypes between healthy human individuals. This CDR3 is 15 amino acids long. Germline-derived CDR1 and CDR2 are GTSNPN and SVGIG (reference sequence). V shed 5 bases and J shed 6 bases, with 22 bases lying between them. Measured with immunoSEQ multiplex PCR; TCRdb has only the in-frame clones, and not every one. The repertoire holds about 990,000 clones, around three quarters seen once, with more than 0.55% in the top ten. Sample: memory CD4+ T cells from PBMCs. Noted subset: CD45RA-negative fraction. The chain combines TRBV30 with TRBJ1-1, with D possibly matching TRBD1 (6 bases). The clonotype comes from a young man in good health. Some clones in this sample may be carry-over from other donors' samples. As DNA, the CDR3 is TGTGCCTGGTTCATGGGGGGCGCTCGTCGCTCTGAAGCTTTCTTT. It specifies CAWFMGGARRSEAFF.